Listed below are T cell receptor beta chains from one sample, sequenced in a study of radiation and T cells in renal cell carcinoma. Repertoires were generated with immunoSEQ multiplex PCR, while TCRdb's copy carries only in-frame clones and drops some. The sample holds under 9,000 clones, about 60% seen once. This specimen was tumor tissue, taken from a patient whose treatment was nephrectomy without radiotherapy. Receptors originate from a man aged 60 to 69 with renal cell carcinoma. The CDR3 runs from the conserved cysteine through the conserved F or W. A D gene is named only where the DNA matches it firmly. Size is stated for part of the rows, as once, few or many counts, or as a class when the clone is expanded.

size: few
J: TRBJ2-7
D: NA
V: TRBV6-5
CDR3: CASSYSRGGFYEQYF
DNA: TGTGCCAGCAGTTATAGCAGGGGGGGCTTCTACGAGCAGTACTTC

size: NA
J: TRBJ2-7
D: NA
V: TRBV29-1
CDR3: CSVAGASYEQYF
DNA: TGCAGCGTTGCGGGGGCCTCCTACGAGCAGTACTTC

size: medium-sized
J: TRBJ1-3
D: NA
V: TRBV2
CDR3: CASSDRGVNTIYF
DNA: TGTGCCAGCAGTGACCGGGGTGTCAACACCATATATTTT

size: NA
J: TRBJ2-1
D: NA
V: TRBV19
CDR3: CASSIGSGVLSNEQFF
DNA: TGTGCCAGTAGTATAGGTTCGGGGGTGCTAAGCAATGAGCAGTTCTTC

size: NA
J: TRBJ2-4
D: NA
V: TRBV13
CDR3: CASSLRGSEAKNIQYF
DNA: TGTGCCAGCAGTCTCCGGGGCAGCGAAGCCAAAAACATTCAGTACTTC

size: NA
J: TRBJ1-1
D: NA
V: TRBV7-9
CDR3: CASSAARGAEAFF
DNA: TGTGCCAGCAGCGCCGCGAGGGGGGCTGAAGCTTTCTTT

size: NA
J: TRBJ2-1
D: TRBD1
V: TRBV2
CDR3: CASRWDRGTNEQFF
DNA: TGTGCCAGCAGGTGGGACAGGGGCACCAATGAGCAGTTCTTC

size: NA
J: TRBJ2-5
D: NA
V: TRBV5-4
CDR3: CASSLGAVQETQYF
DNA: TGTGCCAGCAGCTTGGGGGCGGTCCAAGAGACCCAGTACTTC

size: few
J: TRBJ2-3
D: NA
V: TRBV2
CDR3: CASKEGRQYF
DNA: TGTGCCAGCAAAGAGGGAAGGCAGTATTTT

size: NA
J: TRBJ1-1
D: NA
V: TRBV18
CDR3: CASSPREGATEAFF
DNA: TGTGCCAGCTCACCACGGGAAGGGGCCACTGAAGCTTTCTTT

size: NA
J: TRBJ1-4
D: NA
V: TRBV30
CDR3: CAWSRGHGEKLFF
DNA: TGTGCCTGGAGTAGGGGTCACGGTGAAAAACTGTTTTTT

size: NA
J: TRBJ2-7
D: NA
V: TRBV6-5
CDR3: CASSYSVLAPLGEQYF
DNA: TGTGCCAGCAGTTACTCGGTCCTAGCGCCACTCGGGGAGCAGTACTTC

size: NA
J: TRBJ2-3
D: TRBD1
V: TRBV7-3
CDR3: CASSLTGTGEDTQYF
DNA: TGTGCCAGCAGCCTCACCGGGACAGGGGAAGATACGCAGTATTTT

size: NA
J: TRBJ2-3
D: NA
V: TRBV11-2
CDR3: CASSSQLEQYF
DNA: TGTGCCAGCAGCTCCCAACTTGAGCAGTATTTT

size: NA
J: TRBJ2-1
D: NA
V: TRBV2
CDR3: CASSADTNNEQFF
DNA: TGTGCCAGCAGTGCGGACACTAACAATGAGCAGTTCTTC

size: NA
J: TRBJ1-2
D: NA
V: TRBV4-3
CDR3: CASSPWAQDLNYGYTF
DNA: TGCGCCAGCAGCCCGTGGGCCCAGGACCTTAACTATGGCTACACCTTC

size: few
J: TRBJ1-2
D: TRBD1
V: TRBV15
CDR3: CATSRGQGEGYTF
DNA: TGTGCCACCAGCAGGGGACAGGGTGAAGGCTACACCTTC

size: NA
J: TRBJ2-7
D: TRBD2
V: TRBV6-5
CDR3: CASSYLGLADSYEQYF
DNA: TGTGCCAGCAGTTACTTGGGACTAGCGGACTCCTACGAGCAGTACTTC

size: NA
J: TRBJ2-3
D: NA
V: TRBV19
CDR3: CAISERTTDTQYF
DNA: TGTGCCATTTCGGAGAGAACCACAGATACGCAGTATTTT

size: NA
J: TRBJ2-7
D: NA
V: TRBV28
CDR3: CASRSPYEQYF
DNA: TGTGCCAGCAGATCTCCGTACGAGCAGTACTTC

size: NA
J: TRBJ2-5
D: NA
V: TRBV7-2
CDR3: CASSLVSGRETQYF
DNA: TGTGCCAGCAGCTTGGTATCAGGTCGGGAGACCCAGTACTTC

size: NA
J: TRBJ2-7
D: NA
V: TRBV9
CDR3: CASSVEDSSYEQYF
DNA: TGTGCCAGCAGCGTAGAGGACAGTTCCTACGAGCAGTACTTC

size: NA
J: TRBJ1-6
D: TRBD1
V: TRBV6-5
CDR3: CASNPSGTGHSPLHF
DNA: TGTGCCAGCAACCCTTCCGGGACAGGGCATTCACCCCTCCACTTT

size: few
J: TRBJ1-1
D: NA
V: TRBV7-3
CDR3: CASQLGPNTEAFF
DNA: TGTGCCAGCCAATTAGGGCCGAACACTGAAGCTTTCTTT

size: NA
J: TRBJ2-7
D: TRBD1
V: TRBV30
CDR3: CAWSVQGGTYEQYF
DNA: TGTGCCTGGAGTGTACAGGGGGGAACCTACGAGCAGTACTTC

size: NA
J: TRBJ2-7
D: TRBD1
V: TRBV11-2
CDR3: CASSLGQGIYEQYF
DNA: TGTGCCAGCAGCTTGGGACAGGGAATTTACGAGCAGTACTTC

size: NA
J: TRBJ1-6
D: NA
V: TRBV6-1
CDR3: CASSWEGSYNSPLHF
DNA: TGTGCCAGCAGTTGGGAGGGCAGCTATAATTCACCCCTCCACTTT

size: NA
J: TRBJ2-1
D: TRBD2
V: TRBV7-3
CDR3: CASSLQPGLETLNEQFF
DNA: TGTGCCAGCAGCTTGCAACCGGGACTAGAGACCCTCAATGAGCAGTTCTTC

size: NA
J: TRBJ2-1
D: TRBD1
V: TRBV6-1
CDR3: CASRGTGRNNEQFF
DNA: TGTGCCAGCAGAGGGACAGGGAGGAACAATGAGCAGTTCTTC

size: NA
J: TRBJ2-3
D: NA
V: TRBV4-3
CDR3: CASSQERRGRWDTQYF
DNA: TGCGCCAGCAGCCAAGAGAGGCGGGGGCGCTGGGATACGCAGTATTTT

size: NA
J: TRBJ1-1
D: NA
V: TRBV5-5
CDR3: CASSSTATSGEAFF
DNA: TGTGCCAGCAGCTCCACAGCGACTTCGGGTGAAGCTTTCTTT

size: NA
J: TRBJ2-7
D: NA
V: TRBV30
CDR3: CAWGSNYEQYF
DNA: TGTGCCTGGGGGTCAAACTACGAGCAGTACTTC

size: NA
J: TRBJ1-6
D: NA
V: TRBV7-2
CDR3: CASSLGGLRAPLHF
DNA: TGTGCCAGCAGCTTAGGAGGGCTGAGGGCACCCCTCCACTTT

size: NA
J: TRBJ2-6
D: NA
V: TRBV7-3
CDR3: CASSRDPGTGANVLTF
DNA: TGTGCCAGCAGCAGGGACCCAGGCACTGGGGCCAACGTCCTGACTTTC

size: NA
J: TRBJ2-5
D: TRBD2
V: TRBV11-2
CDR3: CASSPWTSEGETQYF
DNA: TGTGCCAGCAGCCCGTGGACTAGCGAAGGAGAGACCCAGTACTTC